The 32 T cell receptor beta chains below come from one sample, sequenced in a study of cytomegalovirus exposure and HLA in healthy donors. This table comes from immunoSEQ multiplex PCR, and its TCRdb copy is limited to in-frame clones, with some not included. The repertoire holds some 130,000 clones, approximately 84% seen once, with about 32% in the top ten. Sequencing used PBMCs. The origin of the receptors is a man aged 25-45 years in good health and CMV-seropositive.

J is TRBJ1-1 and V is TRBV10-3; 8 bases match TRBD1. The CDR3 spans 13 residues. Trimming at V came to 11 bases and at J to 2 bases, leaving 7 bases not matched to a gene. In germline, CDR1 is ENHRY, CDR2 SYGVKD. CDR3: CAVSTGVNTEAFF. CDR3 nucleotide sequence: TGTGCCGTATCGACAGGGGTCAACACTGAAGCTTTCTTT.

V gene TRBV11-1 combines with J gene TRBJ2-7, with D perhaps matching TRBD1 (5 bases). CDR1 and CDR2 (germline): SGHAT, FQDESV (reference sequence). The CDR3 sequence is 15 residues long. Trimming cost V 1 base and J 0 bases, with 10 bases left between them. For the CDR3, the DNA is TGTGCCAGCAGCTTAGTGGGGCCAGTCTCCTACGAGCAGTACTTC. Protein: CASSLVGPVSYEQYF.

This clone was counted ten times or more. This chain joins TRBV18 and TRBJ2-5; 11 bases are shared with TRBD2. The CDR3 loop spans 15 amino acids. Trimming removed 6 bases from V and 2 bases from J; junction bases left unmatched: 5. The germline CDR1 and CDR2 sequences are KGHSH and LQKENI. The CDR3: CASSRGLADQETQYF. CDR3 DNA sequence: TGTGCCAGCTCCCGGGGACTAGCGGATCAAGAGACCCAGTACTTC.

This clone appeared a single time. The V gene is TRBV5-1, the J gene TRBJ2-2; D unclear. The V and J ends lost 0 bases and 2 bases respectively, with 5 bases between them. CDR3 length: 14 amino acids. Germline V gene sequence: CDR1 SGHRS, CDR2 YFSETQ. CDR3 sequence (DNA): TGCGCCAGCAGCTTGGGGCCCAACACCGGGGAGCTGTTTTTT. Translated, it gives CASSLGPNTGELFF.

J is TRBJ1-1 and V is TRBV29-1, with D maybe TRBD1 (6 bases). Germline V lookup: CDR1 SQVTM, CDR2 ANQGSEA. V was clipped by 6 bases and J by 4 bases, with 18 bases between them. CDR3 size: 14 residues. CDR3 amino acids: CSVVPRGSITEAFF. The CDR3 DNA follows: TGCAGCGTAGTCCCCAGGGGATCAATCACTGAAGCTTTCTTT.

V is TRBV4-1 and J is TRBJ1-2, with TRBD1 identical over 8 bases. The V segment lost 1 base and the J segment 8 bases; nucleotides outside the gene matches: 9. The CDR3 covers 15 residues. Germline V gives CDR1 MGHRA, CDR2 YSYEKL. The CDR3 DNA reads TGCGCCAGCAGCCAAGCACCTAACAGGGGGGAAGGCTACACCTTC. It translates to CASSQAPNRGEGYTF.

J is TRBJ2-1 and V is TRBV30; 15 nucleotides align to TRBD2. The germline V gene has CDR1 GTSNPN and CDR2 SVGIG (reference sequence). The CDR3 length is 17 residues. With 0 bases clipped from V and 6 bases from J, the junction kept 6 bases outside the gene matches. The CDR3 protein is CAWSVRWGLAGGNEQFF. The CDR3 DNA reads as TGTGCCTGGAGTGTACGATGGGGACTAGCGGGAGGCAATGAGCAGTTCTTC.

The chain couples TRBV9 to TRBJ2-1; 8 bases are a match to TRBD2. The CDR3 has 16 amino acids. Germline V gene lookup returns CDR1 SGDLS and CDR2 YYNGEE. The V gene end was trimmed by 5 bases and the J gene end by 2 bases; junction bases not matched to a gene: 9. CDR3 coding DNA: TGTGCCAGCAGTCCTACAGCGGGAGCTACCTACAATGAGCAGTTCTTC. Amino acid sequence: CASSPTAGATYNEQFF.

The V call is TRBV7-3, the J call TRBJ2-1, with 8 bases that match TRBD2. The V gene end was trimmed by 0 bases and the J gene end by 4 bases; junction bases not matched to a gene: 5. The CDR3 covers 16 residues. Per germline, CDR1 SGHTA and CDR2 FQGTGA. For the CDR3, the DNA is TGTGCCAGCAGCTTAACTCCTAGCGGGCCTTACAATGAGCAGTTCTTC. Protein sequence: CASSLTPSGPYNEQFF.

The chain recombines TRBV6-6 with TRBJ1-2; the match to TRBD1 covers 7 bases. In germline, CDR1 is MNHNY, CDR2 SVGAGI (reference sequence). V was pared by 5 bases and J by 2 bases, with 2 bases of the junction left unmatched. The CDR3 is made up of 13 amino acids. The CDR3 reads CASSVDRNYGYTF. CDR3 sequence (DNA): TGTGCCAGCAGTGTGGACAGGAACTATGGCTACACCTTC.

CDR3 in amino acids: CASRRRQYSMNTEAFF. In nucleotides, the CDR3 is TGTGCCAGCAGGCGCCGACAGTACTCCATGAACACTGAAGCTTTCTTT. This chain uses TRBV27 with TRBJ1-1; maybe TRBD1 (5 bases). The CDR3 sequence is 16 residues long. CDR1 and CDR2 from the germline V gene are MNHEY and SMNVEV (reference sequence). V gave up 6 bases and J gave up 0 bases, with 17 bases separating them.

The chain has TRBV4-1 and TRBJ1-4; 10 nucleotides match TRBD1. V lost 0 bases to trimming and J lost 8 bases; unmatched junction nucleotides: 3. The V gene's germline CDR1 is MGHRA and CDR2 YSYEKL. The CDR3 runs 15 residues. CDR3 sequence reads: CASSQELGQGEKLFF. Here the CDR3 DNA reads TGCGCCAGCAGCCAAGAGTTGGGACAGGGGGAAAAACTGTTTTTT.

J is TRBJ1-2 and V is TRBV4-1, with D hard to call. Per germline, CDR1 MGHRA and CDR2 YSYEKL. CDR3 length equals 15 residues. V lost 1 base, J lost 3 bases, and 12 bases lay in between. The CDR3 region is CASSQVVPVDYGYTF. The CDR3, as DNA: TGCGCCAGCAGCCAAGTCGTCCCGGTTGACTATGGCTACACCTTC.

The V call is TRBV18, the J call TRBJ2-7, with 7 bases identical to TRBD1. J was trimmed by 6 bases and V by 3 bases; bases with no gene match: 8. Germline V gene data show CDR1 as KGHSH and CDR2 as LQKENI. The CDR3 extends over 14 amino acids. The CDR3 sequence is CASSPGQLAREQYF. In DNA, the CDR3 is TGTGCCAGCTCACCGGGACAGTTGGCGCGCGAGCAGTACTTC.

J is TRBJ1-2 and V is TRBV7-2, with 11 bases identical to TRBD1. J was trimmed by 4 bases and V by 0 bases; bases with no gene match: 1. CDR1 and CDR2 (germline): SGHTA, FQGNSA. This CDR3 region has 15 residues. This chain's CDR3 is CASSLAGTGGYGYTF. CDR3 sequence (DNA): TGTGCCAGCAGCTTAGCTGGGACAGGGGGCTATGGCTACACCTTC.

The J gene is TRBJ2-5, the V gene TRBV5-1; 7 nucleotides align to TRBD1. CDR3 length equals 16 residues. The V segment lost 1 base and the J segment 5 bases; nucleotides outside the gene matches: 11. The V gene's germline CDR1 is SGHRS and CDR2 YFSETQ. In DNA form, the CDR3 reads TGCGCCAGCAGCTTGTCAGGGGGAATCAGGGGGGAGACCCAGTACTTC. Its protein product is CASSLSGGIRGETQYF.

The gene calls are TRBV19 and TRBJ2-7; 10 bases are shared with TRBD2. The V and J ends lost 3 bases and 4 bases, in that order; junction bases with no gene match: 3. Germline V gene data show CDR1 as LNHDA and CDR2 as SQIVND (reference sequence). The CDR3 contains 14 residues. This chain's CDR3 is CASSMSSGSYEQYF. CDR3 nucleotide sequence: TGTGCCAGTAGTATGTCTAGCGGGAGTTACGAGCAGTACTTC.

The genes are TRBV29-1 and TRBJ1-1, with a possible D match to TRBD1 (6 bases). V was pared by 1 base and J by 0 bases, with 18 bases between. CDR3 length: 17 amino acids. From germline, CDR1 is SQVTM and CDR2 ANQGSEA. Here the CDR3 reads CSVEGWSRGGMNTEAFF. The CDR3 bases are TGCAGCGTTGAAGGATGGAGCAGGGGTGGCATGAACACTGAAGCTTTCTTT.

The genes are TRBV10-3 and TRBJ2-3; 9 bases align to TRBD2. The germline CDR1 and CDR2 sequences are ENHRY and SYGVKD. This CDR3 is 13 amino acids long. V dropped 8 bases and J dropped 1; count of bases not matched to a gene: 1. The CDR3 DNA sequence: TGTGCCATCCGGACTAGCGGCACAGATACGCAGTATTTT. Residues: CAIRTSGTDTQYF.

The chain combines TRBV7-9 with TRBJ1-2; no clear D gene. Germline CDR1 reads SEHNR; CDR2 reads FQNEAQ (reference sequence). V lost 5 bases and J 8 bases, leaving 24 bases between the germline ends. CDR3 length equals 16 residues. In nucleotides, the CDR3 is TGTGCCAGCAGCCGAGAGGCCCCTCGCGGAGCGAACGGCTACACCTTC. This codes for CASSREAPRGANGYTF.

For this clone: At one end the junction does not follow the germline gene, possibly because of a read error. The rearrangement uses TRBV4-2 and TRBJ1-2; tentative D call: TRBD1 (6 bases). This CDR3 is 14 amino acids long. Germline assignment: CDR1 LGHNA and CDR2 YNFKEQ. This CDR3 is CAGSPQGSDYGYTF. CDR3 coding DNA: TGTGCCGGCAGCCCACAGGGTTCTGACTATGGCTACACCTTC.

This clone was recorded once. CDR3 in DNA: TGCGCCAGCAGCCAATCCACAGGGGGGGATGAAAAACTGTTTTTT. It yields the protein CASSQSTGGDEKLFF. The chain recombines TRBV4-3 with TRBJ1-4; 8 nucleotides align to TRBD1. The CDR3 contains 15 residues. Germline trimming cut 2 bases from V and 6 bases from J; bases unmatched to any gene: 5. CDR1 is LGHNA and CDR2 is YSLEER in the germline V gene.

CDR3 in amino acids: CASSLGALNNEQFF. The DNA of the CDR3 is TGTGCCAGCAGCTTAGGGGCCCTCAACAATGAGCAGTTCTTC. The chain carries TRBV11-3 and TRBJ2-1; the D is unclear. The V and J ends lost 1 base and 5 bases respectively, with 9 bases between them. CDR3 size: 14 residues. The germline CDR1 and CDR2 sequences are SGHNT and YENEEA.

The rearrangement joins TRBV11-2 to TRBJ2-7, with D hard to call. V dropped 5 bases and J dropped 0 bases, with 5 bases sitting between them. This CDR3 has 12 residues. The V gene's germline CDR1 is SGHAT and CDR2 FQNNGV. The CDR3 DNA sequence: TGTGCCAGCAGCCTCTTCTCCTACGAGCAGTACTTC. It translates to CASSLFSYEQYF.

The chain has TRBV4-3 and TRBJ1-3; 8 bases line up with TRBD1. V lost 5 bases to trimming and J lost 0 bases; unmatched junction nucleotides: 6. The CDR3 covers 16 residues. CDR1 and CDR2 from the germline V gene are LGHNA and YSLEER. The CDR3 DNA reads TGCGCCAGCAGCGAGGACAGGGCTCTCTCTGGAAACACCATATATTTT. Encoded protein: CASSEDRALSGNTIYF.

The chain couples TRBV7-2 to TRBJ1-6; D remains ambiguous. There are 13 residues in the CDR3. Between the trimmed V and J ends, which lost 3 bases and 8 bases, there was a span of 8 bases. Germline V lookup: CDR1 SGHTA, CDR2 FQGNSA. CDR3 sequence: CASSFWEDSPLHF. CDR3 coding DNA: TGTGCCAGCAGCTTCTGGGAGGATTCACCCCTCCACTTT.

The chain employs TRBV11-3 and TRBJ1-3; D gene unclear. Trimming cost V 2 bases and J 1 base, with 9 bases left between them. CDR1 and CDR2 from the germline V gene are SGHNT and YENEEA. The CDR3 consists of 15 residues. The CDR3 nucleotides are TGTGCCAGCAGCTTATTGAGCGGTTCTGGAAACACCATATATTTT. This codes for CASSLLSGSGNTIYF.

This rearrangement joins TRBV5-1 to TRBJ2-7, with no clear D. The CDR3 runs 14 residues. The V gene's germline CDR1 is SGHRS and CDR2 YFSETQ. V shed 0 bases and J shed 4 bases, with 11 bases lying between them. The CDR3 loop reads CASSLVGPPYEQYF. As DNA, the CDR3 is TGCGCCAGCAGCTTGGTTGGGCCCCCTTACGAGCAGTACTTC.

The chain combines TRBV10-3 with TRBJ1-2, with 7 bases that match TRBD1. The CDR3 loop spans 14 amino acids. From germline, CDR1 is ENHRY and CDR2 SYGVKD. V gave up 0 bases and J gave up 6 bases; unmatched junction bases: 4. Here the CDR3 reads CAISESQGGNGYTF. For the CDR3, the DNA is TGTGCCATCAGTGAGTCGCAAGGGGGCAATGGCTACACCTTC.

This chain joins TRBV6-5 and TRBJ1-1; D gene ambiguous. Germline-derived CDR1 and CDR2 are MNHEY and SVGAGI. Trimming removed 5 bases at V and 2 bases at J, with 12 bases between. The CDR3 is 14 amino acids. CDR3 amino acids: CASSPVYVNTEAFF. CDR3 in DNA: TGTGCCAGCAGTCCGGTTTACGTTAACACTGAAGCTTTCTTT.

The chain recombines TRBV7-2 with TRBJ1-4; TRBD1 is a possible D gene (6 bases). Per the germline V gene, CDR1 is SGHTA and CDR2 is FQGNSA. Trimming left V 2 bases short and J 7 bases short, with 14 bases between. The CDR3 totals 15 residues. The CDR3 coding sequence is TGTGCCAGCAGCTTAAATGAGGGGGTGGGTGAAAAACTGTTTTTT. Translated, it gives CASSLNEGVGEKLFF.

The chain carries TRBV5-1 and TRBJ2-7; 7 nucleotides match TRBD2. CDR1 SGHRS and CDR2 YFSETQ come from the germline V gene. The CDR3 is 15 amino acids. J was trimmed by 2 bases and V by 2 bases; bases with no gene match: 7. The CDR3 region is CASSFKASGPYEQYF. The CDR3 coding sequence is TGCGCCAGCAGCTTTAAGGCTAGCGGACCCTACGAGCAGTACTTC.